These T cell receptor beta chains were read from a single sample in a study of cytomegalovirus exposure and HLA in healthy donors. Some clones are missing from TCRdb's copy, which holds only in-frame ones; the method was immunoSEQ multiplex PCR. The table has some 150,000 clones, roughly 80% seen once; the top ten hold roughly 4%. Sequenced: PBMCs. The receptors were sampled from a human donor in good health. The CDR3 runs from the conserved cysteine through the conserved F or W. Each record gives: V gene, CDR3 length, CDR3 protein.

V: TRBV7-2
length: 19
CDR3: CASSLDRGWLRPGANVLTF

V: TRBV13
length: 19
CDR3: CASTPTSPPPQSNTGELFF

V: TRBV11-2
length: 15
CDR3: CASSLGTSVYNEQFF

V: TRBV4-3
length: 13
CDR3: CASSQARSDTQYF

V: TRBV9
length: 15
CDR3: CASSVNRGHTGELFF

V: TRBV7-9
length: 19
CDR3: CASSLESLLVEGLPYGYTF

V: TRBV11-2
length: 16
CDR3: CASSLAHLSAYNEQFF

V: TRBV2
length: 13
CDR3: CASTQRGNEKLFF

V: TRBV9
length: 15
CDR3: CASSVGAGNNQPQHF

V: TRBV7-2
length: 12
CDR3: CASSSGQGAAFF

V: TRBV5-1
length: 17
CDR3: CASSLLGPSREGTEAFF

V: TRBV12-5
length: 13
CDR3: CASGLDNAYEQYF

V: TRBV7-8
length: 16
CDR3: CASSSQPRGDTGELFF

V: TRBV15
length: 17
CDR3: CATSRDWARTGAQPQHF

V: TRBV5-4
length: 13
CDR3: CASSSGPTDTQYF

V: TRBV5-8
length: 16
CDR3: CASSPAGGQLGQPQHF

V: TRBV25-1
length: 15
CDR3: CASSGSGRLNEKLFF

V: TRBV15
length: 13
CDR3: CATSRDPRIEQYF

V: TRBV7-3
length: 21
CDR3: CASSLGFETPHSGSSYNEQFF

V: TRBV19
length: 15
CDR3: CASTQGQGLNQPQHF

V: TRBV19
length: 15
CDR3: CASSIIGVNQETQYF

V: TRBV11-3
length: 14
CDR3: CASSLGRAADIQYF

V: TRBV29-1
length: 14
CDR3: CSVRTRAPNTEAFF

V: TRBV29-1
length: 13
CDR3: CSVEDLQPYGYTF

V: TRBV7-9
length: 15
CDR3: CASSLDDRDYEKLFF

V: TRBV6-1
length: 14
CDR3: CASTRGDGNSPLHF

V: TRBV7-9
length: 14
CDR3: CASSLDRVGSGYTF

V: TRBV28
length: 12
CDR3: CASSLEGTEAFF

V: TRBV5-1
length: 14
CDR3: CASSLLTTAYEQYF

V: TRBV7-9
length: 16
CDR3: CASSLLRGEPTDTQYF

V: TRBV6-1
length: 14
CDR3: CASRRTGGEYGYTF

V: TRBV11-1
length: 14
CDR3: CASSPSGQYNEQFF

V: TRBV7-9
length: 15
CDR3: CASSWGDRGRVGQYF

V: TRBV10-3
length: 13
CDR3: CAISELSNQPQHF

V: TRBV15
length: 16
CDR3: CATSRAGGRGQYEQYF

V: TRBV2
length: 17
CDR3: CASSPPGLARGTDTQYF

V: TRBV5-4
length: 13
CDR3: CASSFGMNTEAFF

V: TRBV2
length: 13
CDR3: CASSGDISYEQYF

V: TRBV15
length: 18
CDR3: CATSRDPRLAGVYNEQFF

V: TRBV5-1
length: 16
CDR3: CASSPGGGRMVPEQYF

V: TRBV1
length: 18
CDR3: CTSSPYPPNRRRQETQYF

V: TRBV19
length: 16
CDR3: CASSILFSRDTGELFF

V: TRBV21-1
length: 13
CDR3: CASSMGETGEQYF

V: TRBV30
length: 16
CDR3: CAWREQGAPGAGELFF

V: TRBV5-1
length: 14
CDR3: CASSLGQMNTEAFF

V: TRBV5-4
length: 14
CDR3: CASSLEQGPLGYTF

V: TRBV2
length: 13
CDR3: CASTGQTNTEAFF

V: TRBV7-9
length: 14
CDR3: CASSPGQVDYGYTF

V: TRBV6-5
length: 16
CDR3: CASSYLGTSGSNEQFF

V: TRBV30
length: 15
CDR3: CAWGQGASSGHGYTF

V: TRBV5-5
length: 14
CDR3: CASSVDRGYQPQHF

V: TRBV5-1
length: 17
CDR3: CASSLATPLVAGDEQYF

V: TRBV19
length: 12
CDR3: CASSFSNTEAFF

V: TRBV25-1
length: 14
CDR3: CASSPSGLGNEQFF

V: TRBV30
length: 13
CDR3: CAWSVGGPYGYTF